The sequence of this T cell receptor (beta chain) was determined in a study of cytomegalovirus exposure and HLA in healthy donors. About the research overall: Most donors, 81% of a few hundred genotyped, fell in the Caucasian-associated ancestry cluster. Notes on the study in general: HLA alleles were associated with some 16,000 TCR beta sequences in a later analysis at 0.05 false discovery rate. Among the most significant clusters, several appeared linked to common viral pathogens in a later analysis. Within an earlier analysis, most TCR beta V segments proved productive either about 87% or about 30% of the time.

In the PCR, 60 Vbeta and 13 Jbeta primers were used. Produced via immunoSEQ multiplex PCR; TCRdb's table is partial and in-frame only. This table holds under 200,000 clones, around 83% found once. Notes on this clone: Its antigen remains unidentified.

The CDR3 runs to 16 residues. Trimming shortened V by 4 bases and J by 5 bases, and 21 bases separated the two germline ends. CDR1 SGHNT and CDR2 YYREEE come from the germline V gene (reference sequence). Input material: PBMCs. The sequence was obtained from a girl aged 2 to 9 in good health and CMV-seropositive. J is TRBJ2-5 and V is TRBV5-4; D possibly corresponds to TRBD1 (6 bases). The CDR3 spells CASSPQGPRGRETQYF. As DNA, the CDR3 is TGTGCCAGCAGCCCTCAGGGTCCCAGGGGTCGGGAGACCCAGTACTTC.